Following are 18 T cell receptor beta chains from one sample sequenced in a study of blood T cell repertoires in COVID-19 (dated by TCRdb to about 2020). The library relied on the immunoSEQ multiplex PCR assay. TCRdb obtained this table from immuneACCESS and retained in-frame rearrangements with V and J assigned. These tables miss some clones; where compared with another copy, unresolved V genes account for less than half of the shortfall, and the remainder is unexplained. The table for this sample lists 230,000 or so clones; approximately 79% of them were counted only once. The ten largest clones represent around 5.4% of the sample. Sequences were obtained from peripheral blood. The source is a human donor in a cohort sampled during active COVID-19.

V gene TRBV5-4 combines with J gene TRBJ2-7; maybe TRBD2 (5 bases). CDR3 length: 12 amino acids. Germline CDR1 SGHNT, CDR2 YYREEE (reference sequence). With 4 bases removed from V and 0 bases from J, the gap between germline ends came to 5 bases. DNA for the CDR3: TGTGCCAGCAGCCGGGACTCCTACGAGCAGTACTTC. As protein: CASSRDSYEQYF.

V usage is TRBV4-2 and J usage is TRBJ2-7, with D possibly being TRBD1 (6 bases). From germline, CDR1 is LGHNA and CDR2 YNFKEQ. The CDR3 loop spans 16 amino acids. The ends were cut back, 0 bases at V and 0 bases at J, with 12 bases in the middle. The CDR3: CASSQDWPGASYEQYF. DNA for the CDR3: TGTGCCAGCAGCCAAGATTGGCCAGGGGCCTCCTACGAGCAGTACTTC.

The chain carries TRBV6-5 and TRBJ1-2, with 7 bases aligning to TRBD1. This CDR3 has 14 residues. Germline CDR1 and CDR2: MNHEY and SVGAGI. V lost 6 bases to trimming and J lost 4 bases; unmatched junction nucleotides: 8. CDR3 in amino acids: CASSDRVLGYGYTF. In DNA, the CDR3 is TGTGCCAGCAGCGACAGGGTTTTGGGCTATGGCTACACCTTC.

As for this clone: The same CDR3 is also encoded by other DNA sequences in this sample. The chain recombines TRBV6-5 with TRBJ2-1, with D tentatively TRBD2 (5 bases). CDR3 length: 15 amino acids. Germline CDR1 MNHEY, CDR2 SVGAGI. V was trimmed by 3 bases and J by 4 bases, leaving 13 bases between them. DNA for the CDR3: TGTGCCAGCAGTTATTCCCAGCGGAGTTACAATGAGCAGTTCTTC. This gives the protein CASSYSQRSYNEQFF.

The chain uses TRBV29-1 and TRBJ2-6; D gene ambiguous. Trimming pared 1 base from V and 4 bases from J, leaving 14 bases between. CDR1 and CDR2 (germline): SQVTM, ANQGSEA. The CDR3 is made up of 16 amino acids. CDR3 residues: CSVEGSPQTGANVLTF. The DNA for the CDR3 is TGCAGCGTTGAAGGTTCGCCCCAGACAGGGGCCAACGTCCTGACTTTC. The full variable domain, in which reference TRBV29-1 and TRBJ2-6 provide the parts outside the CDR3, is SAVISQKPSRDICQRGTSLTIQCQVDSQVTMMFWYRQQPGQSLTLIATANQGSEATYESGFVIDKFPISRPNLTFSTLTVSNMSPEDSSIYLCSVEGSPQTGANVLTFGAGSRLTVL.

The chain is built from TRBV18 and TRBJ1-1, with 11 bases identical to TRBD1. Germline assignment: CDR1 KGHSH and CDR2 LQKENI. Germline trimming cut 3 bases from V and 0 bases from J; bases unmatched to any gene: 18. This CDR3 comprises 21 residues. The CDR3 DNA follows: TGTGCCAGCTCACCCCTACCGCGTAGGACAGGGGGCCGGGGGATGAACACTGAAGCTTTCTTT. As protein: CASSPLPRRTGGRGMNTEAFF.

The chain uses TRBV6-6 and TRBJ2-5, with 9 bases aligning to TRBD2. V was clipped by 10 bases and J by 4 bases; unmatched bases: 16. This CDR3 spans 16 amino acids. Germline V gives CDR1 MNHNY, CDR2 SVGAGI (reference sequence). The CDR3 DNA reads as TGTGCCACCTACTTTTTCGAGGCTAGCGGGATAGAGACCCAGTACTTC. Its protein product is CATYFFEASGIETQYF.

The V call is TRBV5-6, the J call TRBJ1-5, with no clear D. CDR3 length equals 12 residues. V lost 4 bases and J 9 bases, leaving 11 bases between the germline ends. Germline lookup yields CDR1 SGHDT and CDR2 YYEEEE. In DNA form, the CDR3 reads TGTGCCAGCAGCGGAGGCCTAGGGCCCCAGCATTTT. Protein: CASSGGLGPQHF.

V is TRBV10-3 and J is TRBJ1-4; D is unclear. The germline CDR1 and CDR2 sequences are ENHRY and SYGVKD. The CDR3 loop spans 13 amino acids. The germline V and J ends were trimmed by 6 bases and 0 bases, with 5 bases remaining between them. The CDR3 reads CAISQTTNEKLFF. The DNA for the CDR3 is TGTGCCATCAGCCAGACAACTAATGAAAAACTGTTTTTT.

This sequence joins TRBV12-3 or TRBV12-4 and TRBJ1-5; the D gene is possibly TRBD1 (6 bases). The CDR3 is made up of 13 amino acids. Between the trimmed V and J ends, which lost 6 bases and 5 bases, there was a span of 11 bases. This CDR3 reads CASRDQGHQPQHF. The CDR3 DNA sequence: TGTGCCAGCAGGGATCAGGGGCATCAGCCCCAGCATTTT.

This chain links TRBV5-1 with TRBJ2-7, with D possibly matching TRBD1 (5 bases). Looked up from germline, CDR1 is SGHRS and CDR2 is YFSETQ. The CDR3 is made up of 14 amino acids. With 4 bases removed from V and 6 bases from J, the gap between germline ends came to 17 bases. The CDR3 reads CASSATLGQAEQYF. The CDR3 bases are TGCGCCAGCAGCGCCACTTTGGGGCAGGCCGAGCAGTACTTC. The whole variable domain, remainder taken from reference TRBV5-1 and TRBJ2-7, is KAGVTQTPRYLIKTRGQQVTLSCSPISGHRSVSWYQQTPGQGLQFLFEYFSETQRNKGNFPGRFSGRQFSNSRSEMNVSTLELGDSALYLCASSATLGQAEQYFGPGTRLTVT.

This chain uses TRBV6-5 with TRBJ2-7, with 9 bases identical to TRBD2. This CDR3 is 15 amino acids long. Trimming removed 7 bases from V and 6 bases from J; junction bases left unmatched: 13. The germline CDR1 and CDR2 sequences are MNHEY and SVGAGI. The CDR3 loop is CASTKGGSGSREQYF. As DNA, the CDR3 is TGTGCCAGCACCAAAGGTGGTAGCGGGAGCCGCGAGCAGTACTTC.

V usage is TRBV6-5 and J usage is TRBJ2-5, with TRBD2 matching over 7 bases. The CDR3 covers 12 residues. V was clipped by 6 bases and J by 4 bases; unmatched bases: 2. Per germline, CDR1 MNHEY and CDR2 SVGAGI. The CDR3 region has the DNA TGTGCCAGCAGAGCGGGGTCAGAGACCCAGTACTTC. Its translation is CASRAGSETQYF.

The V gene is TRBV5-6, the J gene TRBJ1-2; no firm D call. CDR1 is SGHDT and CDR2 is YYEEEE in the germline V gene. CDR3 length equals 11 residues. Trimming pared 2 bases from V and 8 bases from J, leaving 7 bases between. CDR3 DNA: TGTGCCAGCAGCTTTAGATGGGGCTACACCTTC. It codes for CASSFRWGYTF.

The genes are TRBV2 and TRBJ2-7, with 7 bases that match TRBD2. After removal of 6 bases from V and 3 bases from J, the junction contained 11 bases not matched to a gene. This CDR3 contains 15 residues. CDR1 and CDR2 from the germline V gene are SNHLY and FYNNEI. The CDR3 loop is CASSPLWGGSYEQYF. The CDR3, as DNA: TGTGCCAGCAGCCCCCTCTGGGGGGGGAGCTACGAGCAGTACTTC.

The V call is TRBV3-1 (or the pseudogene TRBV3-2), the J call TRBJ2-7; 9 bases line up with TRBD1. CDR3 length: 16 amino acids. V shed 1 base, J shed 4 bases, and the junction held 8 bases outside the gene matches. The V gene's germline CDR1 is LGHDT and CDR2 YNNKEL (reference sequence). The CDR3 region has the DNA TGTGCCAGCAGCCAAGTCCCGGGACAGGGATCTTACGAGCAGTACTTC. Protein product: CASSQVPGQGSYEQYF.

The chain has TRBV3-1 (or the pseudogene TRBV3-2) and TRBJ1-3; no reliable D call. Germline lookup yields CDR1 LGHDT and CDR2 YNNKEL (reference sequence). V was shortened by 6 bases and J by 0 bases, with 6 bases between the two germline ends. There are 13 residues in the CDR3. Here the CDR3 reads CASRLRSGNTIYF. CDR3 coding DNA: TGTGCCAGCAGGCTGCGCTCTGGAAACACCATATATTTT.

J is TRBJ1-1 and V is TRBV4-1; perhaps TRBD1 as D (5 bases). Germline CDR1 MGHRA, CDR2 YSYEKL. V lost 4 bases, J lost 0 bases, and 9 bases lay in between. The length of the CDR3 is 14 residues. The CDR3 protein is CASSPRGLNTEAFF. CDR3 nucleotide sequence: TGCGCCAGCAGCCCCCGGGGGTTGAACACTGAAGCTTTCTTT.